The present T cell receptor (beta chain) was sequenced within a study of regulatory T cells in long-lasting Graves disease. HTBI primers from iRepertoire and Arm-PCR of CDR3 regions yielded the TCR beta libraries. TCRdb re-derived calls from the multiplex PCR reads in MiXCR, one entry per CDR3 protein. The profile shows 400,000 to 650,000 distinct CDR3 sequences, about 16% of them singletons. Specified time point: newly diagnosed GD, antithyroid drugs for less than 3 months. From PBMCs, RNA was extracted and then used to make the TCR library. This sample also belongs to another study, concerning T cells in Graves' hyperthyroidism and ophthalmopathy. That source notes: Blood also held most thyroid clonotypes expanded beyond 0.001.

Material: peripheral blood mononuclear cells (PBMCs), obtained at new diagnosis, from a patient treated with antithyroid drugs. This receptor was identified in a woman between 40 and 65 years old with Graves disease.

The CDR3 here is CASSSQTGRGETQYF. The CDR3 nucleotides are TGTGCCAGCAGCTCCCAGACAGGGCGCGGGGAGACCCAGTACTTC. The chain joins TRBV7-9 to TRBJ2-5; TRBD1 agrees at 7 bases. J gave up 5 bases and V 4 bases, and 10 bases lay outside the gene matches. CDR3 length equals 15 residues. The germline V gene has CDR1 SEHNR and CDR2 FQNEAQ (reference sequence).